This T cell receptor (beta chain) was retrieved from a study of identical twins. General study findings and limits: While abundant cord blood beta clonotypes carried fewer insertions, memory repertoires showed no such pattern. Without tracking the same donors, conclusions rested on cross-sectional statistical analysis. Models predicted less out-of-frame TCR alpha sharing in monozygotic twins than was found.

Germline CDR1 reads SGHRS; CDR2 reads YFSETQ. CDR3 size: 15 residues. The V end lost 3 bases, the J end lost 0 bases, and 13 bases lay between the germline ends. In this sample, this clonotype turned up a few times. The antigen is not known. One entry per CDR3 protein results from TCRdb running MiXCR on the 5' RACE reads. The table has more than 250,000 distinct CDR3 sequences, around 8.8% seen once. These data are also associated with another study on yellow fever vaccine responses in identical twins. From that second work: Twins reportedly had a vaccine T cell response that seemed partly convergent, partly personalized.

This clonotype was obtained from a woman aged 18-29 years in good health. V and J are TRBV5-1 and TRBJ2-7; D perhaps matches TRBD2 (6 bases). Input material: memory (CD45RO+) T cells sorted from blood. CDR3 in amino acids: CASSSRDWDSYEQYF. CDR3 coding DNA: TGCGCCAGCAGCTCCCGGGACTGGGACTCCTACGAGCAGTACTTC.